This record looks at one T cell receptor beta chain sequence and its context. This clone was recorded once. Its antigen is currently not known. No much larger clonotype is one base removed from it; base qualities were not supplied. The immunoSEQ Assay, a bias-controlled multiplex PCR, was used to amplify TCRbeta CDR3 regions from genomic DNA. On the study's bioinformatics: The number of nucleated cells in each sample was estimated by amplification of reference gene primers within the assay. To quantify the absolute abundance of each unique TCRbeta CDR3 rearrangement, sequence reads were collapsed and filtered. For each sample, productive Simpson clonality was calculated by taking the square root of Simpson's diversity index across productive rearrangements. As stored in TCRdb, this immuneACCESS dataset retains in-frame rearrangements with V and J assigned. A fraction of the clones does not appear; measured against another copy, unresolved V genes explain less than half of the discrepancy, and the remainder lacks a known reason. V and J calls and clone size are given by that table; D and trimming were obtained from the DNA. For this sample there are more than 200,000 clones; roughly 80% appear just once. The ten largest make up 4% to 4.5% of the sample.

Each collaborating institution followed its own protocols to collect whole blood in K2EDTA tubes. For TCRbeta analysis, collaborator samples were shipped as frozen whole blood, as isolated PBMCs, or as DNA extracted from either sample type. The data originate from a study of blood T cell repertoires in COVID-19 (dated by TCRdb to the early 2020s). Looking at the study overall: Samples from collaborators originated in the United States, Italy and Spain and spanned both the acute and convalescent phases of COVID-19. The prospective study material was composed of cDNA or gDNA derived from T cells, B-cell-depleted T cells, or PBMCs. The dataset comprised deeply sampled blood TCRbeta repertoires from subjects exposed to, actively infected with, or recovered from COVID-19. The repertoires were made available in a free public database intended to serve as a resource for research on the immune response to SARS-CoV-2. Samples were obtained from the ongoing ImmuneRACE study (first 160 participants) and from 1,254 subjects provided by 6 global collaborators. Sample metadata almost always included a de-identified subject ID, COVID-19 status, age in years and sex. HLA class I and class II types, where available, came from metadata supplied by the sample provider rather than from assay-based typing. Overall study results and their limits: How much clinical and demographic metadata was included differed by source and by participant, and the metadata was provided uncurated.

The TCR sequence derives from a man aged 60-69 years with acute or convalescent COVID-19. Sequenced: peripheral blood.

The bases read TGTGCCAGCTCACCACGCCTGGGGCGAGGCTACACCTTC. It specifies CASSPRLGRGYTF. The chain is encoded by TRBV18 joined to TRBJ1-2; possibly the D gene is TRBD1, per 5 matching bases. Looking up the germline V gene yields CDR1 KGHSH and CDR2 LQKENI. The CDR3, cysteine through phenylalanine, is 13 amino acids long. This entry keeps only the CDR3 DNA: 39 bases, framed from base 1. V sheds 1 base and J sheds 8 bases, leaving 11 bases between their ends.